There are many counts of the clone carrying this T cell receptor (beta chain). Its specificity is unknown. Amplified TCR beta CDR3 regions came from RNA transcripts. Researchers ran a first-round RT-PCR on the TCR CDR3 using the HTBI primer set. TCRdb used MiXCR to reprocess the multiplex PCR reads, holding one entry per CDR3 protein. The sample has 300,000 to 400,000 distinct CDR3 sequences, about 18% seen once. This CDR3 region has 15 residues. The V segment lost 6 bases and the J segment 2 bases; nucleotides outside the gene matches: 10. Germline V CDR1 and CDR2: DFQATT, SNEGSKA (reference sequence). The entry originates in a study of T cells in Graves' hyperthyroidism and ophthalmopathy. Study findings and constraints: Appearing also in blood were most of the thyroid clonotypes expanded above 0.001.

The genes are TRBV20-1 and TRBJ2-7, with 10 bases that match TRBD2. This TCR was recovered from a man between 18 and 29 years old with Graves' ophthalmopathy. Material for sequencing was blood. DNA for the CDR3: TGCAGTGCCCGAAGGAGCGGGGGGGCCCCCTACGAGCAGTACTTC. Its translation: CSARRSGGAPYEQYF.